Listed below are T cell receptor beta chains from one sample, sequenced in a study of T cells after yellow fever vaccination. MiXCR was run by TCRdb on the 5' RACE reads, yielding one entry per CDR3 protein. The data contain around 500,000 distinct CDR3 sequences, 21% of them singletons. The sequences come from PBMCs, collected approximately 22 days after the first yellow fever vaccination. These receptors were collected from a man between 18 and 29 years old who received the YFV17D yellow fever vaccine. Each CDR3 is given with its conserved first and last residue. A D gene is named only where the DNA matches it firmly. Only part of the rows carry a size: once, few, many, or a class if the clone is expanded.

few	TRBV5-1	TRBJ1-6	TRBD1	TGCGCCAGCAGGACAGGGGCCGCCTATAATTCACCCCTCCACTTT	CASRTGAAYNSPLHF
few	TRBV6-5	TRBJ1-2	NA	TGTGCCAGCAGTTACCGGGCCAGCTATGGCTACACCTTC	CASSYRASYGYTF
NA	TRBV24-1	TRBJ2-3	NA	TGTGCCACCAGTGACCTGGGGACCACAGATACGCAGTATTTT	CATSDLGTTDTQYF
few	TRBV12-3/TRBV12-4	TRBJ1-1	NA	TGTGCCAGCAGATTTATGGGGGGCACTGAAGCTTTCTTT	CASRFMGGTEAFF
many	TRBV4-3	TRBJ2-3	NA	TGCGCCAGCAGCCAAGTTGCAGATACGCAGTATTTT	CASSQVADTQYF
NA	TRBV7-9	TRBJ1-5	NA	TGTGCCAGCAGCTTCCCCGGATTCAATCAGCCCCAGCATTTT	CASSFPGFNQPQHF
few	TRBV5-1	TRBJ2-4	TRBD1	TGCGCCAGCAGCCTGGACAGGGTCGAAGGCATTCAGTACTTC	CASSLDRVEGIQYF
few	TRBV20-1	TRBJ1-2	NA	TGCAGTGCGCAGACGTCTAACTATGGCTACACCTTC	CSAQTSNYGYTF
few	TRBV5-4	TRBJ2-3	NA	TGTGCCAGCAGTCCGAAGGACAGAAGCACAGATACGCAGTATTTT	CASSPKDRSTDTQYF
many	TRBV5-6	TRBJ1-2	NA	TGTGCCAGCAGCTTGGTTTGGCAGGGTGAAGGCTACACCTTC	CASSLVWQGEGYTF
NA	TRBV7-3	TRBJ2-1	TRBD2	TGTGCCAGCAGCCCAAGTCAGCGGGGGGGAGAACGAGAGCAGTTCTTC	CASSPSQRGGEREQFF
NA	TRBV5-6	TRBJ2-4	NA	TGTGCCAGCAGCTTGGGGAGAGCTATACACAGGACAAAAAACATTCAGTACTTC	CASSLGRAIHRTKNIQYF
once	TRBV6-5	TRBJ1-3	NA	TGTGCCAGCAGCTTAACCGGGGGCCGAAACACCATATATTTT	CASSLTGGRNTIYF